The rows below give T cell receptor beta chains drawn from one sample of a study of T cell responses to AZD1222 COVID-19 vaccine. Libraries were prepared by immunoSEQ multiplex PCR; TCRdb keeps only in-frame clonotypes and omits some of them. Of tens of thousands of clones detected, roughly four fifths appear once; the ten largest clones hold around 5%. Sequencing was performed on peripheral blood, taken on day 0 of AZD1222 vaccination. These receptors all stem from an adult in good health. Both conserved end residues are part of each CDR3. D genes are given only for firm matches. The listing skips clone size in some rows; elsewhere it reads once, few, many or a size class.

>-|TRBV7-2|-|TRBJ1-1
CASNHGDEGTEAFF
TGTGCCAGCAACCACGGGGATGAGGGGACTGAAGCTTTCTTT
>TRBD1|TRBV6-6|few|TRBJ1-2
CATGRDRATNYGYTF
TGTGCCACAGGAAGGGACAGAGCAACGAACTATGGCTACACCTTC
>-|TRBV5-1|few|TRBJ1-5
CASSPGRSPENQPQHF
TGCGCCAGCAGCCCGGGACGGAGCCCTGAAAATCAGCCCCAGCATTTT
>TRBD1|TRBV9|-|TRBJ2-7
CASSVAPGGLYEQYF
TGTGCCAGCAGCGTAGCCCCAGGGGGTCTCTACGAGCAGTACTTC
>-|TRBV2|-|TRBJ2-7
CASRDSAVYEQYF
TGTGCCAGCAGGGACAGCGCAGTTTACGAGCAGTACTTC
>-|TRBV10-3|few|TRBJ2-7
CAISELSFGRINRDF
TGTGCCATCAGTGAGTTGAGTTTCGGGCGGATAAATCGGGACTTC
>TRBD1|TRBV10-3|-|TRBJ1-1
CAISLDRAEAFF
TGTGCCATCAGTTTGGACAGGGCTGAAGCTTTCTTT
>TRBD1|TRBV18|-|TRBJ2-7
CASFQGQATYEQYF
TGTGCCAGCTTTCAGGGACAGGCGACCTACGAGCAGTACTTC
>-|TRBV4-3|-|TRBJ1-2
CASSQTLQDNYGYTF
TGCGCCAGCAGCCAGACCTTACAGGATAACTATGGCTACACCTTC
>-|TRBV15|-|TRBJ2-5
CATSRDLDTRGETQYF
TGTGCCACCAGCAGAGATCTAGACACGAGGGGAGAGACCCAGTACTTC
>-|TRBV12-3/TRBV12-4|-|TRBJ1-1
CASTQQTNTEAFF
TGTGCCAGCACACAACAGACGAACACTGAAGCTTTCTTT
>-|TRBV11-2|-|TRBJ1-3
CASSSTWGELGNTIYF
TGTGCCAGCAGCTCGACGTGGGGTGAACTCGGAAACACCATATATTTT
>TRBD2|TRBV9|-|TRBJ2-7
CASSASGGPPYEQYF
TGTGCCAGCAGCGCAAGCGGGGGGCCTCCCTACGAGCAGTACTTC
>-|TRBV5-1|once|TRBJ2-5
CASSMDRVQETQYF
TGCGCCAGCAGCATGGACAGAGTTCAGGAGACCCAGTACTTC
>-|TRBV5-1|-|TRBJ2-7
CASSFDGYEQYF
TGCGCCAGCAGCTTCGACGGCTACGAGCAGTACTTC
>-|TRBV13|-|TRBJ1-6
CASSQAGRGSYNSPLHF
TGTGCCAGCAGCCAGGCTGGCAGGGGCTCCTATAATTCACCCCTCCACTTT
>TRBD1|TRBV13|-|TRBJ2-1
CASTDRGNEQFF
TGTGCCAGCACCGACAGGGGGAATGAGCAGTTCTTC
>-|TRBV5-1|-|TRBJ2-1
CASSLPTGGDNNEQFF
TGCGCCAGCAGCTTGCCGACAGGTGGTGACAACAATGAGCAGTTCTTC
>TRBD1|TRBV29-1|-|TRBJ1-1
CSVDTRDRVNTEAFF
TGCAGCGTTGATACCCGGGACAGGGTGAACACTGAAGCTTTCTTT
>TRBD1|TRBV11-2|-|TRBJ2-1
CASSLDSWDRGRSEQFF
TGTGCCAGCAGCTTAGATTCTTGGGACAGGGGTAGGAGTGAGCAGTTCTTC
>-|TRBV24-1|once|TRBJ2-3
CATSDWAGGTDTQYF
TGTGCCACCAGTGATTGGGCAGGGGGGACAGATACGCAGTATTTT
>TRBD2|TRBV27|-|TRBJ2-7
CASSLSRDYYEQYF
TGTGCCAGCAGTTTAAGCAGGGACTACTACGAGCAGTACTTC
>TRBD1|TRBV7-7|-|TRBJ1-6
CASSRDSSDSPLHF
TGTGCTAGCAGCCGGGACAGCAGCGATTCACCCCTCCACTTT
>-|TRBV6-2/TRBV6-3|once|TRBJ1-1
CASSYSHEAFF
TGTGCCAGCAGTTACTCGCATGAAGCTTTCTTT
>-|TRBV29-1|-|TRBJ2-3
CSVEGGVWSTDTQYF
TGCAGCGTTGAAGGGGGGGTGTGGAGCACAGATACGCAGTATTTT
>-|TRBV29-1|-|TRBJ2-7
CSVLLGAGAEQYF
TGCAGCGTACTCTTGGGGGCAGGGGCCGAGCAGTACTTC